This paragraph reports one T cell receptor beta chain. This sample was included in a study of blood T cell repertoires in COVID-19. Looking at the study overall: T cells, B-cell-depleted T cells, or PBMCs supplied cDNA or gDNA.

CDR3 size: 13 residues. V shed 8 bases and J shed 5 bases, with 12 bases lying between them. From germline, CDR1 is SGHVS and CDR2 FQNEAQ. Profiling relied on immunoSEQ multiplex PCR, and the TCRdb table lists in-frame clones only, not all of them. The sample lists approximately 90,000 clones; 84% were seen once. The chain joins TRBV7-8 to TRBJ1-4; TRBD1 is a possible D gene (6 bases). The sequencing sample was made of peripheral blood. The sequence came from a man between 60 and 70 years old with acute or convalescent COVID-19. The DNA of the CDR3 is TGTGCCAGCGCACAGGGCGCAAATGAAAAACTGTTTTTT. This codes for CASAQGANEKLFF. Full variable domain (remainder filled in from reference TRBV7-8 and TRBJ1-4): GAGVSQSPRYKVAKRGQDVALRCDPISGHVSLFWYQQALGQGPEFLTYFQNEAQLDKSGLPSDRFFAERPEGSVSTLKIQRTQQEDSAVYLCASAQGANEKLFFGSGTQLSVL.